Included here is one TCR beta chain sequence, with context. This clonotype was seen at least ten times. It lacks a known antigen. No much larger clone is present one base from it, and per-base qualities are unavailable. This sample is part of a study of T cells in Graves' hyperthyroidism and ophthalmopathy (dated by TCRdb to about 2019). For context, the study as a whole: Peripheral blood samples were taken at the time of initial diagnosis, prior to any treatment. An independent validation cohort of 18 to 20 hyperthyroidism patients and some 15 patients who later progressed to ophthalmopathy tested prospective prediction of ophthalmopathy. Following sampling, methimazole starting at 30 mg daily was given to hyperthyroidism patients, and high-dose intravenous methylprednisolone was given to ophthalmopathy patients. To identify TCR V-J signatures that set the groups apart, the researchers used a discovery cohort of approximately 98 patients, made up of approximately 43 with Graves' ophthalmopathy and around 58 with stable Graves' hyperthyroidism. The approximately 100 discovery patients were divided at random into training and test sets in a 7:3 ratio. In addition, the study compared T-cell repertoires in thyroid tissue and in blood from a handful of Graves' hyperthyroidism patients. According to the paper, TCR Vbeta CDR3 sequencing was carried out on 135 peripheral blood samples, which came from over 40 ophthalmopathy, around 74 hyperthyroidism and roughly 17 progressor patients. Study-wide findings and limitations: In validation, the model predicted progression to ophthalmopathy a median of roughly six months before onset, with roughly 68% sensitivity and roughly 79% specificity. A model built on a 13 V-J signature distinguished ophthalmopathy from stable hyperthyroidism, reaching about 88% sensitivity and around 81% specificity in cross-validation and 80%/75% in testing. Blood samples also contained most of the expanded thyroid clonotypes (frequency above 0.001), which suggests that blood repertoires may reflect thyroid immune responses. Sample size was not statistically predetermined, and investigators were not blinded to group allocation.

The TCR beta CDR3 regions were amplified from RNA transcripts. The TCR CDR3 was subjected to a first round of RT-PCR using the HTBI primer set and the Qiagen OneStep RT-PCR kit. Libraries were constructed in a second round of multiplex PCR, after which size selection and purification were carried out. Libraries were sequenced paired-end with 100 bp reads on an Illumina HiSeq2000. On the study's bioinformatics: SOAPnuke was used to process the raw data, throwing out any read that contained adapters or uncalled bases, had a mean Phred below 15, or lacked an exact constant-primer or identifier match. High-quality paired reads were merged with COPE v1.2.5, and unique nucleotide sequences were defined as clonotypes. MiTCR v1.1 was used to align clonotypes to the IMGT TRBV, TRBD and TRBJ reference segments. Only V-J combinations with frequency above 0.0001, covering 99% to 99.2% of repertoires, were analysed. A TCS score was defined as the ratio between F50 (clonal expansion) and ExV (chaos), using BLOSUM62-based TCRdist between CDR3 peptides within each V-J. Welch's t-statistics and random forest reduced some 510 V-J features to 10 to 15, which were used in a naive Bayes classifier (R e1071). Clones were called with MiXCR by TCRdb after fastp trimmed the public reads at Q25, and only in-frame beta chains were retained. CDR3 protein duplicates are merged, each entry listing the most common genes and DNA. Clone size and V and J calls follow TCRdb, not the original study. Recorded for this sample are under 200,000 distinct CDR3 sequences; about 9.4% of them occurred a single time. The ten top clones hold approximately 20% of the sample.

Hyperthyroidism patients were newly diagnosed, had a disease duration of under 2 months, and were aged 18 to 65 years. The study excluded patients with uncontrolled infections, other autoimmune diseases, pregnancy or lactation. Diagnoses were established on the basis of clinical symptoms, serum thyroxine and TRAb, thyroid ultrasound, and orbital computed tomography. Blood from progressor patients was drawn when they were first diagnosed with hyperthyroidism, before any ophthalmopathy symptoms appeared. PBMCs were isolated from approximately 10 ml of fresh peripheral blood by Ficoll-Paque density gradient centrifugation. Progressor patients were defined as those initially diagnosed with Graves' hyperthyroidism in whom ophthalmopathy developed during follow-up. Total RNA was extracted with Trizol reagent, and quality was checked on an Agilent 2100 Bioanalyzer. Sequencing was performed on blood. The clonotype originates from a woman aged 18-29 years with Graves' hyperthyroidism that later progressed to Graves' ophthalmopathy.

The sequenced DNA: TGCAGCGGCCTCACAGATACGCAGTATTTT. Its translation is CSGLTDTQYF. The chain was built from TRBV29-1 and TRBJ2-3, with the D segment identity uncertain. V is reduced by 7 bases and J by 2 bases, leaving a spacing of 4 bases between them. Inclusive of the bounding cysteine and phenylalanine, the CDR3 is 10 residues long. Only the CDR3 DNA stays, 30 bases, in frame from base 1. CDR1 is given as SQVTM and CDR2 as ANQGSEA, both from the germline V gene.